This T cell receptor beta chain appears in the sequencing data of a study of T cells in Graves' hyperthyroidism and ophthalmopathy. As concerns this clonotype: Its antigen is undetermined.

RNA transcripts were the template for amplifying TCR beta CDR3 regions. Using the HTBI primer set, a first-round RT-PCR was run on the TCR CDR3. TCRdb re-analysed the multiplex PCR reads in MiXCR, keeping a single row per CDR3 protein. The sample shows approximately 600,000 distinct CDR3 sequences, 20% to 25% of them seen only once. Study results and limitations: Ophthalmopathy could be told apart from stable hyperthyroidism with a 13 V-J model.

Ophthalmopathy cases met thresholds of Clinical Activity Score at least 3, NOSPECS grade at least 4 and duration under 3 months. Orbital computed tomography, thyroid ultrasound, serum thyroxine and TRAb, and clinical symptoms together informed the diagnoses. The authors obtained PBMCs from 10 ml of fresh peripheral blood. The sequenced material came from blood. The clonotype was recovered from a man younger than 45 with Graves' ophthalmopathy.

The CDR3 sequence: CASSDYGAEAFF. In DNA form, the CDR3 reads TGCGCCAGCAGTGACTACGGAGCTGAAGCTTTCTTT. The chain recombines TRBV10-2 with TRBJ1-1; D not resolved. V was trimmed by 3 bases and J by 6 bases, leaving 8 bases between them. There are 12 residues in the CDR3. Germline CDR1 WSHSY, CDR2 SAAADI.